These 17 T cell receptor beta chains share one sample of origin, sequenced in a study of Graves' ophthalmopathy and Graves' hyperthyroidism (dated by TCRdb to the late 2010s). Instrument used: Illumina HiSeq 2000. TCR beta CDR3 regions were amplified from RNA transcripts for repertoire sequencing. A first-round RT-PCR used HTBI primers with the Qiagen OneStep RT-PCR kit, followed by a second-round multiplex PCR, size selection and purification. Starting from the raw public reads, TCRdb applied fastp trimming at Q25, assembled clones with MiXCR and retained in-frame beta chains. Every distinct CDR3 protein forms one entry, paired with its most common genes and DNA. Across this sample there are around 1.1 million distinct CDR3 sequences, with about 35% seen only once. The ten biggest clones cover approximately 10% of the sample. Sequenced input: peripheral blood or thyroid tissue (not recorded which). These receptors all come from an adult man with Graves' hyperthyroidism.

V is TRBV6-2 or TRBV6-3 and J is TRBJ1-1, with D perhaps TRBD1 (6 bases). The germline V and J ends were trimmed by 8 bases and 5 bases, with 9 bases remaining between them. CDR3 size: 11 residues. Germline lookup yields CDR1 MNHEY and CDR2 SVGEGT. CDR3 nucleotide sequence: TGTGCCAGCCTACAGGGTACTGAAGCTTTCTTT. Its translation is CASLQGTEAFF.

This rearrangement joins TRBV19 to TRBJ2-2; D is perhaps TRBD1 or TRBD2 (5 bases each). V lost 3 bases and J 11 bases, leaving 16 bases between the germline ends. The CDR3 contains 14 residues. CDR1 and CDR2 from the germline V gene are LNHDA and SQIVND (reference sequence). The CDR3 sequence is CASSMGDHSYELFF. The CDR3 DNA reads TGTGCCAGTAGTATGGGGGACCACTCCTACGAGCTGTTTTTT.

This clonotype appeared many times. The chain joins TRBV7-6 to TRBJ1-3; D is perhaps TRBD1 (5 bases). Germline lookup yields CDR1 SGHVS and CDR2 FNYEAQ. Trimming removed 2 bases from V and 2 bases from J, with 10 bases in between. The CDR3 consists of 15 residues. CDR3 nucleotide sequence: TGTGCCAGCAGCTTATTAGGGGTAGCTGGAAACACCATATATTTT. Encoded protein: CASSLLGVAGNTIYF. The full variable domain, with the rest looked up from reference TRBV7-6 and TRBJ1-3, is GAGVSQSPRYKVTKRGQDVALRCDPISGHVSLYWYRQALGQGPEFLTYFNYEAQQDKSGLPNDRFSAERPEGSISTLTIQRTEQRDSAMYRCASSLLGVAGNTIYFGEGSWLTVV.

This clonotype was found a few times. The V gene is TRBV29-1, the J gene TRBJ1-6; D is unclear. The CDR3 totals 13 residues. Germline assignment: CDR1 SQVTM and CDR2 ANQGSEA. The V end was cut by 5 bases, the J end by 6 bases, with 11 bases between. The chain's CDR3 is CSVFRETNSPLHF. CDR3 sequence (DNA): TGCAGCGTTTTTCGAGAGACTAATTCACCCCTCCACTTT.

The chain joins TRBV29-1 to TRBJ2-3, with 7 bases matching TRBD1. This CDR3 comprises 12 residues. CDR1 and CDR2 from the germline V gene are SQVTM and ANQGSEA. V dropped 7 bases and J dropped 4; count of bases not matched to a gene: 5. CDR3 nucleotides: TGCAGCGCGACAGGGCTACCAGATACGCAGTATTTT. It yields the protein CSATGLPDTQYF.

This chain uses TRBV15 with TRBJ2-1; no clear D gene. The V and J ends lost 5 bases and 6 bases respectively, with 17 bases between them. Germline CDR1 is LNHNV and CDR2 is YYDKDF (reference sequence). The CDR3 has 15 residues. For the CDR3, the DNA is TGTGCCACCAGCCTACACGAAGCCGGTCGCAATGAGCAGTTCTTC. Encoded protein: CATSLHEAGRNEQFF.

The gene calls are TRBV7-9 and TRBJ1-5; 10 bases match TRBD1. V was clipped by 2 bases and J by 5 bases; unmatched bases: 3. Germline CDR1 is SEHNR and CDR2 is FQNEAQ (reference sequence). The CDR3 covers 15 residues. Here the CDR3 reads CASSLTDRGDQPQHF. CDR3 bases: TGTGCCAGCAGCTTAACGGACAGGGGGGATCAGCCCCAGCATTTT.

This clonotype was counted only a few times. The CDR3 spells CASSPGTSYGYTF. The CDR3, as DNA: TGTGCCAGCAGTCCCGGGACCTCCTATGGCTACACCTTC. The chain joins TRBV12-3 or TRBV12-4 to TRBJ1-2; TRBD1 is a possible D gene (5 bases). V was shortened by 5 bases and J by 4 bases, with 11 bases between the two germline ends. This CDR3 has 13 residues.

Details on this clonotype: The DNA is omitted, as the CDR3 cannot be located on it reliably, and the CDR3 follows TCRdb's listing. The chain combines TRBV10-3 with TRBJ1-5. The CDR3 totals 20 residues, both ends included. Per the germline V gene, CDR1 is ENHRY and CDR2 is SYGVKD. This CDR3 is CAISVGTDRYFGPGNQPQHF.

This clonotype appeared many times. The chain carries TRBV7-9 and TRBJ2-7; TRBD1 matches 8 bases. The CDR3 covers 15 residues. Per germline, CDR1 SEHNR and CDR2 FQNEAQ (reference sequence). J was trimmed by 0 bases and V by 7 bases; bases with no gene match: 8. The CDR3 DNA reads TGTGCCAGCACCCGTAGACAGGGGAACTCCTACGAGCAGTACTTC. Encoded protein: CASTRRQGNSYEQYF.

This clonotype was counted ten times or more. This chain connects TRBV29-1 to TRBJ1-4, with a weak D call TRBD1 (5 bases). This CDR3 is built from 14 residues. Germline values: CDR1 SQVTM, CDR2 ANQGSEA. V was pared by 1 base and J by 7 bases, with 13 bases between. CDR3 residues: CSVEVQGNGEKLFF. The DNA for the CDR3 is TGCAGCGTTGAAGTCCAGGGTAACGGTGAAAAACTGTTTTTT.

In its sample, this clonotype was seen many times. The rearrangement joins TRBV19 to TRBJ2-7, with D perhaps being TRBD1 or TRBD2 (7 bases each). This CDR3 spans 15 amino acids. Germline V gene lookup returns CDR1 LNHDA and CDR2 SQIVND (reference sequence). V was trimmed by 7 bases and J by 4 bases, leaving 20 bases between them. The CDR3 protein is CASTVSTGTTYEQYF. CDR3 DNA: TGTGCCAGTACCGTTTCGACAGGGACTACATACGAGCAGTACTTC.

Many counts were recorded for this clonotype. The CDR3 DNA sequence: TGCAGCGTTGAAGGGGGACAGGGGCCCGGGGAGCTGTTTTTT. It specifies CSVEGGQGPGELFF. V and J are TRBV29-1 and TRBJ2-2, with 10 bases identical to TRBD1. V lost 1 base to trimming and J lost 6 bases; unmatched junction nucleotides: 2. Germline CDR1 SQVTM, CDR2 ANQGSEA. The CDR3 contains 14 residues.

This clonotype was counted ten times or more. The chain links TRBV4-1 to TRBJ1-1; D is unresolved. The CDR3 runs 14 residues. CDR1 is MGHRA and CDR2 is YSYEKL in the germline V gene. Between the trimmed V and J ends, which lost 0 bases and 7 bases, there was a span of 12 bases. CDR3 loop: CASSQDEEVDEAFF. The CDR3 region has the DNA TGCGCCAGCAGCCAAGATGAGGAGGTTGATGAAGCTTTCTTT.

This clonotype was picked up a small number of times. V and J are TRBV29-1 and TRBJ1-1; 9 bases fit TRBD1. The ends lost 7 bases at V and 2 bases at J; junction bases unmatched: 8. Germline V CDR1 and CDR2: SQVTM, ANQGSEA. This CDR3 spans 14 amino acids. The CDR3 DNA reads TGCAGCGCCGAACAGGGGGCAGGAAACACTGAAGCTTTCTTT. Protein: CSAEQGAGNTEAFF.

The chain combines TRBV9 with TRBJ1-1; no clear D. Trimming removed 3 bases at V and 0 bases at J, with 9 bases between. CDR1 is SGDLS and CDR2 is YYNGEE in the germline V gene. The CDR3 spans 14 residues. CDR3 protein: CASSAGNMNTEAFF. The DNA for the CDR3 is TGTGCCAGCAGCGCCGGAAACATGAACACTGAAGCTTTCTTT. The complete variable domain, with remaining parts taken from reference TRBV9 and TRBJ1-1, reads DSGVTQTPKHLITATGQRVTLRCSPRSGDLSVYWYQQSLDQGLQFLIQYYNGEERAKGNILERFSAQQFPDLHSELNLSSLELGDSALYFCASSAGNMNTEAFFGQGTRLTVV.

This clonotype was picked up many times. The V and J genes are TRBV9 and TRBJ2-5; tentatively, D is TRBD1 (7 bases). Trimming stripped 4 bases from V and 5 bases from J, with 15 bases between. The germline V gene encodes CDR1 SGDLS and CDR2 YYNGEE. There are 14 residues in the CDR3. CDR3 loop: CASSPMTGRETQYF. The CDR3 DNA follows: TGTGCCAGCAGCCCGATGACAGGGAGGGAGACCCAGTACTTC.